The next 9 T cell receptor beta chains were all read from a single sample in a study of T cell repertoires in cytomegalovirus infection. What these receptors recognize is not known. From the reads, TCRdb called clonotypes with MiXCR, one entry per CDR3 protein. This table holds roughly 860,000 distinct CDR3 sequences, about 30% found once. Source: cultured CD8+ T cells from PBMCs, taken from culture after CMV antigen stimulation. The source of these receptors is a human donor in good health (CMV status not recorded). Some clones in this sample may be carry-over from other donors' samples.

This clonotype was seen a handful of times. This rearrangement joins TRBV7-9 to TRBJ2-5, with TRBD1 matching 7 bases. V dropped 4 bases and J dropped 3; count of bases not matched to a gene: 14. Looked up from germline, CDR1 is SEHNR and CDR2 is FQNEAQ (reference sequence). This CDR3 contains 17 residues. The CDR3 sequence: CASSSYRTGTDEETQYF. The CDR3 DNA reads TGTGCCAGCAGCTCTTATCGTACCGGGACAGACGAAGAGACCCAGTACTTC.

This sequence joins TRBV7-9 and TRBJ2-7; 9 nucleotides match TRBD1. The CDR3 spans 14 residues. With V trimmed by 5 bases and J by 3 bases, 5 bases remained unmatched. Germline V lookup: CDR1 SEHNR, CDR2 FQNEAQ (reference sequence). DNA of the CDR3: TGTGCCAGCAGCCTTCCGGGACAGGGCTACGAGCAGTACTTC. Protein product: CASSLPGQGYEQYF.

The CDR3 reads CASSDGQEVGNTIYF. As DNA, the CDR3 is TGTGCCAGCAGTGACGGGCAGGAGGTCGGAAACACCATATATTTT. The chain combines TRBV6-5 with TRBJ1-3; D gene ambiguous. CDR1 MNHEY and CDR2 SVGAGI come from the germline V gene. The CDR3 extends over 15 amino acids. The V gene lost 5 bases and the J gene lost 4 bases, with 15 bases spanning the gap.

This clonotype was observed a few times. The rearrangement uses TRBV19 and TRBJ1-6; D not certain. This CDR3 has 14 residues. Trimming shortened V by 5 bases and J by 7 bases, and 12 bases separated the two germline ends. The germline V gene encodes CDR1 LNHDA and CDR2 SQIVND (reference sequence). CDR3 in amino acids: CASSPELANSPLHF. The CDR3 coding sequence is TGTGCCAGTAGTCCTGAGCTGGCAAATTCACCCCTCCACTTT.

The sample holds a few counts of this clonotype. The chain has TRBV5-4 and TRBJ2-7; D ambiguous. Germline-derived CDR1 and CDR2 are SGHNT and YYREEE (reference sequence). Between the trimmed V and J ends, which lost 4 bases and 1 base, there was a span of 9 bases. This CDR3 has 13 residues. CDR3 DNA sequence: TGTGCCAGCAGCAGCAGCCTTTCCTACGAGCAGTACTTC. It translates to CASSSSLSYEQYF. The whole variable domain, remainder taken from reference TRBV5-4 and TRBJ2-7, is ETGVTQSPTHLIKTRGQQVTLRCSSQSGHNTVSWYQQALGQGPQFIFQYYREEENGRGNFPPRFSGLQFPNYSSELNVNALELDDSALYLCASSSSLSYEQYFGPGTRLTVT.

This clonotype came up a few times. The chain employs TRBV6-2 or TRBV6-3 and TRBJ2-7; D uncertain. This CDR3 is built from 13 residues. V was trimmed by 6 bases and J by 5 bases, leaving 14 bases between them. Germline CDR1 MNHEY, CDR2 SVGEGT. The CDR3 nucleotides read TGTGCCAGCAGCCTAACAGATTACGACGAGCAGTACGTC. Its translation: CASSLTDYDEQYV.

Comments on this clonotype: Since the CDR3 does not end with the conserved phenylalanine or tryptophan, this likely comes from a read error. The V call is TRBV28, the J call TRBJ1-1, with a possible D match to TRBD1 (5 bases). This CDR3 is built from 14 residues. Germline assignment: CDR1 MDHEN and CDR2 SYDVKM. V lost 3 bases and J 1 base, leaving 9 bases between the germline ends. CDR3 sequence reads: CASSLSRGNTEAFL. The CDR3 DNA follows: TGTGCCAGCAGTTTGTCAAGGGGGAACACTGAAGCTTTCCTT.

This rearrangement joins TRBV10-3 to TRBJ2-2, with D possibly TRBD1 on 6 matching bases. Germline CDR1 reads ENHRY; CDR2 reads SYGVKD. Trimming stripped 7 bases from V and 3 bases from J, with 12 bases between. The CDR3 is made up of 14 amino acids. The DNA of the CDR3 is TGTGCCATCAAAGAGGGGGATCACACCGGGGAGCTGTTTTTT. The encoded protein is CAIKEGDHTGELFF.

The chain combines TRBV7-9 with TRBJ2-2; maybe TRBD1 (6 bases). The CDR3 extends over 17 amino acids. V dropped 6 bases and J dropped 8 bases, with 25 bases sitting between them. Germline assignment: CDR1 SEHNR and CDR2 FQNEAQ (reference sequence). The CDR3, as DNA: TGTGCCAGCAGAGCCATTCACAGGGCAAACGGTCCGGGGGAGCTGTTTTTT. Its protein product is CASRAIHRANGPGELFF. The whole variable domain, remainder taken from reference TRBV7-9 and TRBJ2-2, is DTGVSQNPRHKITKRGQNVTFRCDPISEHNRLYWYRQTLGQGPEFLTYFQNEAQLEKSRLLSDRFSAERPKGSFSTLEIQRTEQGDSAMYLCASRAIHRANGPGELFFGEGSRLTVL.